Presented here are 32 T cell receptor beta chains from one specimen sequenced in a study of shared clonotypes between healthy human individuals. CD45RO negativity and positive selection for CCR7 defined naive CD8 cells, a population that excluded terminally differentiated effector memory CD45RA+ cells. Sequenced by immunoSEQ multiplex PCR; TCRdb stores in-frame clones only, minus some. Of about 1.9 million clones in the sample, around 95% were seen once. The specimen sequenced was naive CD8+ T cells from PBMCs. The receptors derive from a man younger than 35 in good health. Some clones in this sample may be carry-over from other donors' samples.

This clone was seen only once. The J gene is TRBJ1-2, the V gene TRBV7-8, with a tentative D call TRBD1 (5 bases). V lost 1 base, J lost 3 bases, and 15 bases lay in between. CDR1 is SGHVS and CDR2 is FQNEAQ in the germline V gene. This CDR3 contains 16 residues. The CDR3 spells CASSLGGDAVYYGYTF. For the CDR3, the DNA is TGTGCCAGCAGCTTAGGAGGGGACGCCGTCTACTATGGCTACACCTTC.

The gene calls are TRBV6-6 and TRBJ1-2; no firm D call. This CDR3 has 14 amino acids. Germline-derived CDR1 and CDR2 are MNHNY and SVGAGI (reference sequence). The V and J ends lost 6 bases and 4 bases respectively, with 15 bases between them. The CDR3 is CASSLATVFYGYTF. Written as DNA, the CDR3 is TGTGCCAGCAGCTTAGCTACAGTATTCTATGGCTACACCTTC.

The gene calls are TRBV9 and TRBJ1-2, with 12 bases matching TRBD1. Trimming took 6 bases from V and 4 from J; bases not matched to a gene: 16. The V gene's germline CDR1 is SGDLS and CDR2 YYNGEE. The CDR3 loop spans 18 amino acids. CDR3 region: CASTVGDRGPEHFYGYTF. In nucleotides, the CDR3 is TGTGCCAGCACCGTGGGGGACAGGGGGCCGGAACACTTCTATGGCTACACCTTC.

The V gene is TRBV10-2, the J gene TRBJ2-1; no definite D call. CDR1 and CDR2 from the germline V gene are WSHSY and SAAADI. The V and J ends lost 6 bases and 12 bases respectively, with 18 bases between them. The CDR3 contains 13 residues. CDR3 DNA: TGCGCCAGCAGAGGTAGGAGTGATTCCGTGCAGTTCTTC. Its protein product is CASRGRSDSVQFF.

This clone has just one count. CDR3 sequence (DNA): TGTGCCAGCAGTTACTCCGAGGGTTCCCTCCACTTT. This sequence encodes CASSYSEGSLHF. V gene TRBV6-5 combines with J gene TRBJ1-6; D is undetermined. Trimming cost V 0 bases and J 14 bases, with 8 bases left between them. CDR3 length: 12 amino acids. Germline CDR1 reads MNHEY; CDR2 reads SVGAGI.

For the CDR3, the DNA is TGTGCCAGCAGCGTCCTGGCCGGGGAGCTGTTTTTT. This translates into CASSVLAGELFF. The chain joins TRBV11-2 to TRBJ2-2, with no clear D. Germline V gene data show CDR1 as SGHAT and CDR2 as FQNNGV. The germline V and J ends were trimmed by 5 bases and 6 bases, with 7 bases remaining between them. The CDR3 loop spans 12 amino acids.

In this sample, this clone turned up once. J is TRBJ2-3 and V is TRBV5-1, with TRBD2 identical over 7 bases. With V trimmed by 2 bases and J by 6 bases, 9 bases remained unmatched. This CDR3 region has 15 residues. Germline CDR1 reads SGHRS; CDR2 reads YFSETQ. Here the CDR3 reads CASSLALAEGDTQYF. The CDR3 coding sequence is TGCGCCAGCAGCTTAGCCCTAGCGGAGGGGGATACGCAGTATTTT.

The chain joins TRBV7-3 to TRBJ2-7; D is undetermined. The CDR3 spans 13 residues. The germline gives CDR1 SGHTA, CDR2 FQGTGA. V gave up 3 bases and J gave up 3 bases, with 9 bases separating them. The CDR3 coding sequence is TGTGCCAGCAGCTTCTTCCCCGGCTACGAGCAGTACTTC. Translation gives CASSFFPGYEQYF.

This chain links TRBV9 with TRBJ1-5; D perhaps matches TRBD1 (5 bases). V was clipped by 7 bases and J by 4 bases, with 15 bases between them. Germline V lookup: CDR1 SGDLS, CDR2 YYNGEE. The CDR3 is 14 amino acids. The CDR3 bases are TGTGCCAGCGGCTTGGGGCAGCTTAATCAGCCCCAGCATTTT. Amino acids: CASGLGQLNQPQHF.

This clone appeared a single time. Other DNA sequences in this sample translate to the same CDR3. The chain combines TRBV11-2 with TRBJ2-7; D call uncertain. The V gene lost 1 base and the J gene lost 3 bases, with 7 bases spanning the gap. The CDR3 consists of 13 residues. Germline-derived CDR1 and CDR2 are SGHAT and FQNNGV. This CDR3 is CASSLGGLYEQYF. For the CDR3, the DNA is TGTGCCAGCAGCTTAGGTGGGCTCTACGAGCAGTACTTC. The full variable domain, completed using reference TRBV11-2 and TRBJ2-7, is EAGVAQSPRYKIIEKRQSVAFWCNPISGHATLYWYQQILGQGPKLLIQFQNNGVVDDSQLPKDRFSAERLKGVDSTLKIQPAKLEDSAVYLCASSLGGLYEQYFGPGTRLTVT.

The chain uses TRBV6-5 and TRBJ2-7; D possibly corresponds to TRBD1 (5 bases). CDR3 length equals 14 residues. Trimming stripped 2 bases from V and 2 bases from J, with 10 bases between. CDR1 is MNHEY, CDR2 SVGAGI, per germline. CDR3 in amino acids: CASSYDSRTYEQYF. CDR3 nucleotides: TGTGCCAGCAGTTACGACAGTCGAACCTACGAGCAGTACTTC.

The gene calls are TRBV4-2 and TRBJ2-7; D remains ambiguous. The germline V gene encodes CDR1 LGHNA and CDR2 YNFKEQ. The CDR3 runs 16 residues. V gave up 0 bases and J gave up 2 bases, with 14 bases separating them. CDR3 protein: CASSQDGSEKPYEQYF. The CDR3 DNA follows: TGTGCCAGCAGCCAAGATGGGTCAGAAAAACCCTACGAGCAGTACTTC.

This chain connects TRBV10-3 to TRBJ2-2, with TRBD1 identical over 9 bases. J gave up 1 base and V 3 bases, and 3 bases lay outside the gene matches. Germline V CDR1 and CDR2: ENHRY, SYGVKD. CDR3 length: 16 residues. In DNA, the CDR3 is TGTGCCATCAGTGACCCGGGACAGGGGAACACCGGGGAGCTGTTTTTT. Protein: CAISDPGQGNTGELFF.

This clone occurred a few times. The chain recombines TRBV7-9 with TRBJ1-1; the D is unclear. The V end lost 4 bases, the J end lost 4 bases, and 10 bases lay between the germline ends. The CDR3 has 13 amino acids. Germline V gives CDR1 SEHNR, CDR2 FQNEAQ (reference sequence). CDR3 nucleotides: TGTGCCAGCAGCTACCCGGGCCTCACTGAAGCTTTCTTT. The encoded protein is CASSYPGLTEAFF.

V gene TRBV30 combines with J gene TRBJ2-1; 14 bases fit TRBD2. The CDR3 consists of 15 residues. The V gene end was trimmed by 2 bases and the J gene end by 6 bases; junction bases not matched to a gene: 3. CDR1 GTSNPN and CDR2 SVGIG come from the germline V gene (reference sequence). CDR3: CAWSLGLAGVNEQFF. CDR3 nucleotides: TGTGCCTGGAGTCTGGGACTAGCGGGAGTCAATGAGCAGTTCTTC.

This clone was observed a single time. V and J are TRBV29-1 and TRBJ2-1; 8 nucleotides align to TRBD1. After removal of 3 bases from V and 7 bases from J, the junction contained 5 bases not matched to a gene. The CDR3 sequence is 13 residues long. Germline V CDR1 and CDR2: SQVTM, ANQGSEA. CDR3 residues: CSVDRGLRNEQFF. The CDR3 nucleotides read TGCAGCGTTGACAGGGGGCTGAGGAATGAGCAGTTCTTC.

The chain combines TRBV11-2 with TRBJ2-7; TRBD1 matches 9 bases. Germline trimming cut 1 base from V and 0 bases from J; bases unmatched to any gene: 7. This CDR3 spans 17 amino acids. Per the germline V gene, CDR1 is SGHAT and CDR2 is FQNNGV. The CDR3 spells CASSLAGQGPYSYEQYF. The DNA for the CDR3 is TGTGCCAGCAGCTTAGCCGGACAGGGGCCTTACTCCTACGAGCAGTACTTC. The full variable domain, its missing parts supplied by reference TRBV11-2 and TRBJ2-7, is EAGVAQSPRYKIIEKRQSVAFWCNPISGHATLYWYQQILGQGPKLLIQFQNNGVVDDSQLPKDRFSAERLKGVDSTLKIQPAKLEDSAVYLCASSLAGQGPYSYEQYFGPGTRLTVT.

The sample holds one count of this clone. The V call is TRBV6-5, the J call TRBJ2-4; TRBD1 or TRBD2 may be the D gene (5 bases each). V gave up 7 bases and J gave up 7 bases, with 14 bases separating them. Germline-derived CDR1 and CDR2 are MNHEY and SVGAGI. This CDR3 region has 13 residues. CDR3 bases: TGTGCCAGCACTATGGCCTGGGGGAACATTCAGTACTTC. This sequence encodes CASTMAWGNIQYF.

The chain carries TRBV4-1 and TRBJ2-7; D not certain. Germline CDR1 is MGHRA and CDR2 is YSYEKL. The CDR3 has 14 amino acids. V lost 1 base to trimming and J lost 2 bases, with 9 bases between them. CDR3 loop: CASSQGTATYEQYF. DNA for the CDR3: TGCGCCAGCAGCCAAGGGACGGCTACCTACGAGCAGTACTTC.

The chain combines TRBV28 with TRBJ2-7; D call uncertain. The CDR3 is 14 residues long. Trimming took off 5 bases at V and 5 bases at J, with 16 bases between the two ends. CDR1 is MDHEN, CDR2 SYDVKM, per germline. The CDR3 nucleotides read TGTGCCAGCAGTCTAATACCATTGTCGGACGAGCAGTACTTC. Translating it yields CASSLIPLSDEQYF.

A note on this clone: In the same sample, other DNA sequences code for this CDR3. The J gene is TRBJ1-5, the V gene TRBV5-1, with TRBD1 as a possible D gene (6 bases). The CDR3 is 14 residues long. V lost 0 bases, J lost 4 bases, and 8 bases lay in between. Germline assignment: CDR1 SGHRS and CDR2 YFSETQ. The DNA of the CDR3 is TGCGCCAGCAGCTTGGAAGGGGGTAATCAGCCCCAGCATTTT. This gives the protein CASSLEGGNQPQHF.

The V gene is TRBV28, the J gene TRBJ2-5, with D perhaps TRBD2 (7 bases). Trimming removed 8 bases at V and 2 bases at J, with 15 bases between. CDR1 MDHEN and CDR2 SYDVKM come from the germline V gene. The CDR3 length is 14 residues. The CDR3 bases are TGTGCCAGCCTCGGAGGGGGGGGGCAAGAGACCCAGTACTTC. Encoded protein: CASLGGGGQETQYF.

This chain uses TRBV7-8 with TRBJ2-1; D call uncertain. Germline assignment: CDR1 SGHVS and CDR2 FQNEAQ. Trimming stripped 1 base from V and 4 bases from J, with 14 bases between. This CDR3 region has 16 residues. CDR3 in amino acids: CASSLDPAHPYNEQFF. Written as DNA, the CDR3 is TGTGCCAGCAGCTTAGATCCGGCACATCCGTACAATGAGCAGTTCTTC.

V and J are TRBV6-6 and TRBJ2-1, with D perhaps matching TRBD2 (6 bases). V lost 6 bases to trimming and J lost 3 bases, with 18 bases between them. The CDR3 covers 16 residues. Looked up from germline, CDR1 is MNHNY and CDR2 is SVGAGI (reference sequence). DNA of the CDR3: TGTGCCAGCAGGAGCGACGGGAGAAGAATCTACAATGAGCAGTTCTTC. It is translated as CASRSDGRRIYNEQFF.

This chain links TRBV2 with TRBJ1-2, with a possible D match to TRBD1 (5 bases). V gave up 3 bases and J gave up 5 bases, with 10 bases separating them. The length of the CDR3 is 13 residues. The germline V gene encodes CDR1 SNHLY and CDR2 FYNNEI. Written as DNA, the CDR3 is TGTGCCAGCAGTGACCGCAGGGAATATGGCTACACCTTC. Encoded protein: CASSDRREYGYTF.

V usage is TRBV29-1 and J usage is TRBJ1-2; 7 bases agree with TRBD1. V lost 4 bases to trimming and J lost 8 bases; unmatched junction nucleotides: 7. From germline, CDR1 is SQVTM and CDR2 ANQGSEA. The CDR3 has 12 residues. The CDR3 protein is CSVGGGTGGYTF. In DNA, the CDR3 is TGCAGCGTTGGAGGGGGCACTGGCGGCTACACCTTC.

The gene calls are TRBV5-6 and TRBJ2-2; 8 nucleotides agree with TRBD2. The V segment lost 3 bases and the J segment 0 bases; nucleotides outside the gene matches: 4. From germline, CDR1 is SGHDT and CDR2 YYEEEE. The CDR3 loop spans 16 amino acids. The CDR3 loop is CASSYLSGANTGELFF. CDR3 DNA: TGTGCCAGCAGCTACCTTAGCGGGGCGAACACCGGGGAGCTGTTTTTT.

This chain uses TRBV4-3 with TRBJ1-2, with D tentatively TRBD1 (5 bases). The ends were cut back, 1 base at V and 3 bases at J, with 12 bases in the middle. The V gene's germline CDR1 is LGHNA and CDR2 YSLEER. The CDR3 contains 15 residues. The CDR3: CASSQGSPGDYGYTF. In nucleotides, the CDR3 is TGCGCCAGCAGCCAAGGGTCTCCGGGGGACTATGGCTACACCTTC.

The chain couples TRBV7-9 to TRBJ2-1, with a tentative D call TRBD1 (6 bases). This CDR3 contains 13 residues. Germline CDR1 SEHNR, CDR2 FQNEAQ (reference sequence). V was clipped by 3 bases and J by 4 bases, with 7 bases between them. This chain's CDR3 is CASSFTGYNEQFF. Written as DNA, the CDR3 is TGTGCCAGCAGCTTTACAGGGTACAATGAGCAGTTCTTC.

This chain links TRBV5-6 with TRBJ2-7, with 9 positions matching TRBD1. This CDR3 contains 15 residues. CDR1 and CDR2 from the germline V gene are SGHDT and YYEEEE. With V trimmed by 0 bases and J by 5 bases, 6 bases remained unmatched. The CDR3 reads CASSLGGQGLNEQYF. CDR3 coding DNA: TGTGCCAGCAGCTTGGGGGGACAGGGTTTGAACGAGCAGTACTTC.

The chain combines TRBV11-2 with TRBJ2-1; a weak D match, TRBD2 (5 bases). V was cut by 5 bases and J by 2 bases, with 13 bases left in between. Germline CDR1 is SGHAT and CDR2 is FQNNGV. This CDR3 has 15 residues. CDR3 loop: CASSPGGGPYNEQFF. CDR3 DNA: TGTGCCAGCAGCCCTGGAGGTGGCCCCTACAATGAGCAGTTCTTC.

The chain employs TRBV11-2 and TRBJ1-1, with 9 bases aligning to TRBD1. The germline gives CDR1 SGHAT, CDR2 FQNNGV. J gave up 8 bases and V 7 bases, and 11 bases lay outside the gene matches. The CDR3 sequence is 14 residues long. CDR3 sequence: CASINRDRVFEAFF. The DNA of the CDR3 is TGTGCCAGCATAAACCGGGACAGGGTTTTCGAAGCTTTCTTT.